This T cell receptor (beta chain) is drawn from a study of CD8+CD57+ T cells in acquired aplastic anemia. This clonotype has at least ten counts. The CDR3 sequence is 11 residues long. CDR1 is DFQATT, CDR2 SNEGSKA, per germline (reference sequence). The V end was cut by 3 bases, the J end by 8 bases, with 8 bases between. TCR beta VDJ and CDR3 profiling used genomic DNA as template. TCRdb reprocessed the reads with MiXCR, giving one entry per CDR3 protein. The sample yields about 200,000 distinct CDR3 sequences, about a third seen once. Source material: sorted CD4+, CD8+, or CD8+CD57+ T cells (not recorded which) from PBMCs. J is TRBJ2-1 and V is TRBV20-1; D not resolved. The receptor was isolated from a human donor in good health, serving as a control. CDR3 region: CSASGQDEQFF. The DNA of the CDR3 is TGCAGTGCTAGCGGCCAGGATGAGCAGTTCTTC.